In its sample, the clone carrying this TCR beta chain was seen a few times. This entry belongs to a study of regulatory T cells in long-lasting Graves disease. The germline V gene has CDR1 SEHNR and CDR2 FQNEAQ (reference sequence). J was trimmed by 8 bases and V by 6 bases; bases with no gene match: 6. This CDR3 spans 13 amino acids. Time point indicated: newly diagnosed GD, antithyroid drugs for less than 3 months. The TCR library used RNA extracted from PBMCs. Construction of TCR beta libraries relied on iRepertoire HTBI primers and on Arm-PCR targeting CDR3 regions. TCRdb analysed the multiplex PCR reads with MiXCR anew, one entry per CDR3 protein. The sample lists 530,000 or so distinct CDR3 sequences; 15% to 20% were seen once. These data were also reused for a study on T cells in Graves' hyperthyroidism and ophthalmopathy. That work adds: Over 18 months, lack of ophthalmopathy progression marked Graves' hyperthyroidism as stable.

The origin of this receptor is a man younger than 35 with Graves disease. Sequences were derived from peripheral blood mononuclear cells (PBMCs), sampled at new diagnosis, from a patient treated with antithyroid drugs. The chain joins TRBV7-9 to TRBJ1-4; 7 bases line up with TRBD1. The CDR3 is CASRPRRGEKLFF. The CDR3 DNA reads as TGTGCCAGCAGGCCCCGCAGGGGGGAAAAACTGTTTTTT.